The entry below gives a single T cell receptor (beta chain) sequence along with its context. The data derive from a study of blood T cell repertoires in COVID-19. Measured with immunoSEQ multiplex PCR; TCRdb has only the in-frame clones, and not every one. The data hold 200,000 to 250,000 clones, with under 90% observed a single time. This CDR3 spans 9 amino acids. In germline, CDR1 is SQVTM, CDR2 ANQGSEA. The V and J ends lost 7 bases and 15 bases respectively, with 13 bases between them. This TCR was sampled from a woman at least 80 years old with active or convalescent COVID-19. The V call is TRBV29-1, the J call TRBJ2-1; D is undetermined. The sequencing sample was made of peripheral blood. CDR3 coding DNA: TGCAGCGACCCGGTGAAGCCGTTCTTC. Amino acid sequence: CSDPVKPFF.